The 25 T cell receptor beta chains listed next were all sequenced from one sample in a study of blood T cell repertoires in COVID-19. Measured with immunoSEQ multiplex PCR; TCRdb has only the in-frame clones, and not every one. The repertoire holds 150,000 to 200,000 clones, with 80% to 85% as singletons. The material sequenced was peripheral blood. The source of these receptors is a human donor with acute or convalescent COVID-19. The donor label of this sample is uncertain.

This chain uses TRBV5-1 with TRBJ2-2; TRBD2 is a possible D gene (6 bases). Germline V gives CDR1 SGHRS, CDR2 YFSETQ. Trimming pared 0 bases from V and 4 bases from J, leaving 7 bases between. The CDR3 totals 14 residues. The CDR3 reads CASSLGLGTGELFF. CDR3 sequence (DNA): TGCGCCAGCAGCTTGGGACTAGGCACCGGGGAGCTGTTTTTT.

The V and J genes are TRBV19 and TRBJ1-1; tentative D call: TRBD1 (5 bases). Per germline, CDR1 LNHDA and CDR2 SQIVND (reference sequence). The V end lost 10 bases, the J end lost 1 base, and 13 bases lay between the germline ends. The CDR3 covers 13 residues. CDR3 loop: CATGTGANTEAFF. Written as DNA, the CDR3 is TGTGCCACCGGGACTGGGGCGAACACTGAAGCTTTCTTT.

This clone has only a few counts. The rearrangement uses TRBV2 and TRBJ2-7, with D perhaps TRBD2 (6 bases). Trimming shortened V by 8 bases and J by 0 bases, and 11 bases separated the two germline ends. CDR1 is SNHLY and CDR2 is FYNNEI in the germline V gene. CDR3 size: 13 residues. CDR3 loop: CASRDWHSYEQYF. CDR3 coding DNA: TGTGCCAGCCGGGACTGGCACTCCTACGAGCAGTACTTC.

V usage is TRBV5-3 and J usage is TRBJ1-3; D gene ambiguous. TRBV5-3 is assigned to the ORF class and has an uncertain function. V was cut by 0 bases and J by 0 bases, with 16 bases left in between. CDR3 length: 18 amino acids. The CDR3 coding sequence is TGTGCCAGAAGCTTGGAACGTACCACCCTATTCTCTGGAAACACCATATATTTT. It is translated as CARSLERTTLFSGNTIYF.

The V call is TRBV6-5, the J call TRBJ1-1, with a weak D call TRBD1 (5 bases). This CDR3 comprises 13 residues. The V gene's germline CDR1 is MNHEY and CDR2 SVGAGI. V was shortened by 7 bases and J by 4 bases, with 13 bases between the two germline ends. The CDR3 loop is CASMIGAATEAFF. The CDR3 DNA sequence: TGTGCCAGCATGATAGGGGCGGCCACTGAAGCTTTCTTT.

This chain joins TRBV5-6 and TRBJ2-5; a possible D gene is TRBD1 (6 bases). Trimming removed 5 bases from V and 1 base from J, with 9 bases in between. CDR3 length: 13 amino acids. CDR1 is SGHDT, CDR2 YYEEEE, per germline. This CDR3 reads CASSRDTQETQYF. The DNA of the CDR3 is TGTGCCAGCAGTCGGGACACCCAAGAGACCCAGTACTTC.

V usage is TRBV5-1 and J usage is TRBJ1-6; TRBD1 matches at 7 bases. Trimming at V came to 4 bases and at J to 5 bases, leaving 12 bases not matched to a gene. Germline CDR1 SGHRS, CDR2 YFSETQ. This CDR3 comprises 17 residues. DNA for the CDR3: TGCGCCAGCAGCCCCAGCACACAGGGGTGGGATAATTCACCCCTCCACTTT. Translating it yields CASSPSTQGWDNSPLHF. Full variable domain (remainder filled in from reference TRBV5-1 and TRBJ1-6): KAGVTQTPRYLIKTRGQQVTLSCSPISGHRSVSWYQQTPGQGLQFLFEYFSETQRNKGNFPGRFSGRQFSNSRSEMNVSTLELGDSALYLCASSPSTQGWDNSPLHFGNGTRLTVT.

This rearrangement joins TRBV2 to TRBJ2-7; possibly TRBD1 for D (5 bases). The germline V gene has CDR1 SNHLY and CDR2 FYNNEI. The CDR3 contains 12 residues. V was pared by 7 bases and J by 3 bases, with 10 bases between. The CDR3 here is CASTTVFYEQYF. The CDR3 bases are TGTGCCAGCACGACAGTCTTCTACGAGCAGTACTTC.

The chain combines TRBV6-6 with TRBJ2-6; TRBD2 matches at 10 bases. This CDR3 is built from 18 residues. Unmatched junction bases numbered 11, after V lost 5 bases and J lost 4 bases. The germline V gene encodes CDR1 MNHNY and CDR2 SVGAGI (reference sequence). This CDR3 is CASSRGQRGGGGANVLTF. CDR3 coding DNA: TGTGCCAGCAGTCGGGGCCAGCGGGGGGGAGGAGGGGCCAACGTCCTGACTTTC.

In this sample, this clone turned up once. J is TRBJ2-3 and V is TRBV27, with TRBD2 identical over 10 bases. Germline V gene data show CDR1 as MNHEY and CDR2 as SMNVEV (reference sequence). V lost 6 bases to trimming and J lost 2 bases; unmatched junction nucleotides: 5. There are 15 residues in the CDR3. This CDR3 reads CASSLAGGPTDTQYF. DNA of the CDR3: TGTGCCAGCAGCTTAGCGGGAGGCCCCACAGATACGCAGTATTTT.

V and J are TRBV27 and TRBJ2-7; 10 positions agree with TRBD2. Germline lookup yields CDR1 MNHEY and CDR2 SMNVEV (reference sequence). This CDR3 comprises 14 residues. V lost 6 bases to trimming and J lost 7 bases; unmatched junction nucleotides: 9. The CDR3 coding sequence is TGTGCCAGCAGGATAGCGGGAGGATTAGGGGAGCAGTACTTC. Translation gives CASRIAGGLGEQYF.

This clone appeared a single time. The chain combines TRBV9 with TRBJ2-5; TRBD1 might be the D (5 bases). CDR3 size: 15 residues. Per germline, CDR1 SGDLS and CDR2 YYNGEE. Trimming shortened V by 0 bases and J by 3 bases, and 12 bases separated the two germline ends. Here the CDR3 reads CASSVDQGPKETQYF. The CDR3 DNA sequence: TGTGCCAGCAGCGTAGATCAGGGTCCCAAAGAGACCCAGTACTTC.

Here the CDR3 reads CATSINGETQYF. CDR3 sequence (DNA): TGTGCCACCAGCATAAACGGAGAGACCCAGTACTTC. V gene TRBV15 combines with J gene TRBJ2-5; D call uncertain. Trimming pared 4 bases from V and 4 bases from J, leaving 7 bases between. Per the germline V gene, CDR1 is LNHNV and CDR2 is YYDKDF (reference sequence). This CDR3 has 12 residues. The variable domain in full, with the rest retrieved from reference TRBV15 and TRBJ2-5, is DAMVIQNPRYQVTQFGKPVTLSCSQTLNHNVMYWYQQKSSQAPKLLFHYYDKDFNNEADTPDNFQSRRPNTSFCFLDIRSPGLGDTAMYLCATSINGETQYFGPGTRLLVL.

This chain uses TRBV28 with TRBJ1-2; no clear D gene. The CDR3 has 14 residues. Trimming removed 6 bases from V and 0 bases from J, with 11 bases in between. Germline values: CDR1 MDHEN, CDR2 SYDVKM. CDR3 in DNA: TGTGCCAGCAGGGTGGGCACTTCTAACTATGGCTACACCTTC. Translation: CASRVGTSNYGYTF.

The V and J genes are TRBV5-1 and TRBJ2-2, with 7 bases aligning to TRBD1. Germline V gene lookup returns CDR1 SGHRS and CDR2 YFSETQ. The junction had 9 bases not matched to a gene; V was cut back by 5 bases and J by 2 bases. The CDR3 runs to 16 residues. CDR3 coding DNA: TGCGCCAGCAGTCCAACCCGGACAGGAAACACCGGGGAGCTGTTTTTT. Protein sequence: CASSPTRTGNTGELFF.

The chain carries TRBV6-1 and TRBJ2-3; the match to TRBD1 covers 7 bases. With V trimmed by 2 bases and J by 0 bases, 11 bases remained unmatched. CDR3 length equals 18 residues. CDR1 is MNHNS and CDR2 is SASEGT in the germline V gene. DNA for the CDR3: TGTGCCAGCAGTGAACCCGCCCGACAGGGAACAAGCACAGATACGCAGTATTTT. Amino acid sequence: CASSEPARQGTSTDTQYF.

This sequence joins TRBV6-5 and TRBJ1-2; D possibly corresponds to TRBD1 (5 bases). Trimming stripped 0 bases from V and 3 bases from J, with 11 bases between. Per the germline V gene, CDR1 is MNHEY and CDR2 is SVGAGI. The CDR3 loop spans 15 amino acids. The CDR3 is CASSYSGGGDYGYTF. Written as DNA, the CDR3 is TGTGCCAGCAGTTACTCCGGGGGAGGGGACTATGGCTACACCTTC.

The V call is TRBV30, the J call TRBJ2-7; 8 nucleotides match TRBD1. The V and J ends lost 5 bases and 3 bases, in that order; junction bases with no gene match: 3. The CDR3 has 12 amino acids. The germline V gene has CDR1 GTSNPN and CDR2 SVGIG (reference sequence). This CDR3 reads CAWADRVYEQYF. As DNA, the CDR3 is TGTGCCTGGGCGGACAGGGTCTACGAGCAGTACTTC.

This chain joins TRBV5-4 and TRBJ1-2; 8 bases map to TRBD1. Trimming took 3 bases from V and 4 from J; bases not matched to a gene: 8. Looked up from germline, CDR1 is SGHNT and CDR2 is YYREEE (reference sequence). The CDR3 contains 15 residues. CDR3 sequence reads: CASSSPGQGFYGYTF. DNA for the CDR3: TGTGCCAGCAGCTCCCCCGGACAGGGATTCTATGGCTACACCTTC.

The J gene is TRBJ1-3, the V gene TRBV6-5; 7 bases match TRBD1. V shed 5 bases, J shed 3 bases, and the junction held 7 bases outside the gene matches. CDR1 and CDR2 from the germline V gene are MNHEY and SVGAGI. This CDR3 is 15 amino acids long. In DNA form, the CDR3 reads TGTGCCAGCAGTCGAAGCAACAGGGGTGGAAACACCATATATTTT. Encoded protein: CASSRSNRGGNTIYF.

This chain uses TRBV19 with TRBJ1-1; 9 bases are a match to TRBD1. This CDR3 comprises 16 residues. Germline V gives CDR1 LNHDA, CDR2 SQIVND (reference sequence). The V and J ends lost 0 bases and 6 bases, in that order; junction bases with no gene match: 8. CDR3 nucleotides: TGTGCCAGTAGTATAGATGCTACAGGGGGCCGACCTGAAGCTTTCTTT. It codes for CASSIDATGGRPEAFF.

The chain is built from TRBV19 and TRBJ2-7; 7 bases line up with TRBD1. Trimming removed 8 bases from V and 0 bases from J; junction bases left unmatched: 16. This CDR3 has 17 amino acids. Germline CDR1 LNHDA, CDR2 SQIVND (reference sequence). The CDR3 loop is CASRPGQAAFHSYEQYF. For the CDR3, the DNA is TGTGCCAGTCGGCCAGGACAGGCGGCGTTCCACTCCTACGAGCAGTACTTC.

This chain joins TRBV6-1 and TRBJ2-1; D is possibly TRBD2 (6 bases). There are 14 residues in the CDR3. CDR1 is MNHNS, CDR2 SASEGT, per germline. The V and J ends lost 2 bases and 2 bases respectively, with 7 bases between them. The CDR3 here is CASSELAAYNEQFF. CDR3 coding DNA: TGTGCCAGCAGTGAATTAGCGGCCTACAATGAGCAGTTCTTC.

This chain uses TRBV6-5 with TRBJ1-2, with D unresolved. The CDR3 loop spans 12 amino acids. The germline gives CDR1 MNHEY, CDR2 SVGAGI. Trimming removed 6 bases at V and 8 bases at J, with 13 bases between. For the CDR3, the DNA is TGTGCCAGCAGACGAGTGGCGGAGGGCTACACCTTC. Translated, it gives CASRRVAEGYTF.

The chain employs TRBV5-1 and TRBJ2-1, with a tentative D call TRBD1 (6 bases). Germline CDR1 SGHRS, CDR2 YFSETQ. The CDR3 is made up of 17 amino acids. Trimming took off 3 bases at V and 4 bases at J, with 20 bases between the two ends. CDR3 nucleotide sequence: TGCGCCAGCAGCTGGCCCCGCAACAGGGTGGGATACAATGAGCAGTTCTTC. Encoded protein: CASSWPRNRVGYNEQFF.